This T cell receptor beta chain was captured by sequencing in a study of blood T cell repertoires in COVID-19. Background on the study: Samples of COVID-19 (acute and convalescent) were obtained from the United States, Italy and Spain. Sources were T cells, B-cell-depleted T cells, or PBMCs; the material itself was cDNA or gDNA.

In the authors' workflow: Researchers report that nucleated cell counts were estimated from reference gene primer amplification. Clones were read by immunoSEQ multiplex PCR, and TCRdb kept only the in-frame ones, dropping some. V, J and clone size are those of that table, while D and trimming were read from the DNA. Of 280,000 or so clones listed, roughly 86% are singletons. The sample holds one count of this clone. The CDR3 is 16 amino acids. The V gene's germline CDR1 is SGHAT and CDR2 FQNNGV. J lost 5 bases, V lost 3 bases, and 6 bases had no gene match. The rearrangement uses TRBV11-2 and TRBJ2-5; 13 bases are shared with TRBD2. The sample was peripheral blood. The sequence derives from a woman aged 25-40 years who had recovered from COVID-19. As DNA, the CDR3 is TGTGCCAGCAGCTTTGGGACTAGCGGGACCTCCGAGACCCAGTACTTC. Its protein is CASSFGTSGTSETQYF.